The present TCR beta chain was sequenced within a study of post-analysis software for immune sequencing data. General observations from the study: In patients, TRBV5-6, TRBV5-1 and TRBV20-1 belonged to four or five TRBV segments found more frequently than in controls.

A word on this clonotype: Its antigen remains unknown.

The germline V gene encodes CDR1 LNHNV and CDR2 YYDKDF (reference sequence). This CDR3 is built from 15 residues. Prepared TCR beta cDNA libraries contained unique molecular identifiers. TCRdb independently ran MiXCR on the PCR reads; one entry per CDR3 protein. The sample includes hundreds of thousands of distinct CDR3 sequences, 25% to 30% of them seen just once. This rearrangement joins TRBV15 to TRBJ2-5, with 10 bases identical to TRBD2. The J call may be mistaken, given a closer DNA end match to TRBJ2-7. The specimen sequenced was blood. The sequence came from a girl between 5 and 17 years old with multiple sclerosis. CDR3 sequence reads: CATSARTSGHYEQYF. The CDR3 coding sequence is TGTGCCACCAGCGCCCGGACTAGCGGACACTACGAGCAGTACTTC.